The clone carrying this TCR beta chain showed up just a few times. The CDR3 runs 13 residues. V shed 4 bases and J shed 0 bases, with 4 bases lying between them. Germline CDR1 MNHEY, CDR2 SVGEGT. The sample belongs to a study of blood T cell repertoires in COVID-19. Clones were sequenced by immunoSEQ multiplex PCR, and TCRdb holds only the in-frame ones, with some missing. The sample records under 200,000 clones, roughly 82% being singletons. The J gene is TRBJ1-3, the V gene TRBV6-2 or TRBV6-3; D is ambiguous. Source material: PBMCs or T cells enriched from blood (not recorded which). This TCR was sampled from a woman aged 60-75 years with acute COVID-19. CDR3 residues: CASSSNSGNTIYF. The CDR3 nucleotides are TGTGCCAGCAGTTCCAACTCTGGAAACACCATATATTTT.